The next 26 T cell receptor beta chains were all read from a single sample in a study of patients and donors after allogeneic stem cell transplantation. Using its own MiXCR run on the RT-PCR reads, TCRdb lists one record per CDR3 protein. The table records about 72,000 distinct CDR3 sequences, around a quarter of them present only once. The sequenced sample was blood, either unsorted or a sorted T cell fraction (not recorded which). Source of these receptors: a human donor who was either an allogeneic HSCT recipient or a stem cell or donor lymphocyte infusion donor (not recorded which). It is not recorded whose cells these are; they may come from a transplant donor.

In this sample, this clonotype turned up a few times. V gene TRBV15 combines with J gene TRBJ2-4; tentatively, D is TRBD2 (6 bases). Trimming left V 2 bases short and J 4 bases short, with 12 bases between. Germline V gene sequence: CDR1 LNHNV, CDR2 YYDKDF (reference sequence). This CDR3 has 15 amino acids. This CDR3 reads CATSRTSSAKNIQYF. DNA of the CDR3: TGTGCCACCAGCAGAACCTCTAGCGCGAAAAACATTCAGTACTTC.

This chain joins TRBV9 and TRBJ2-6; D is undetermined. V was pared by 3 bases and J by 0 bases, with 19 bases between. CDR1 and CDR2 (germline): SGDLS, YYNGEE. The CDR3 is 19 residues long. DNA of the CDR3: TGTGCCAGCAGCGCTCCTCCGGGCCGTCGTTTCTCTGGGGCCAACGTCCTGACTTTC. This encodes CASSAPPGRRFSGANVLTF.

This clonotype was counted only a few times. The chain couples TRBV6-2 or TRBV6-3 to TRBJ2-2; 9 nucleotides line up with TRBD2. There are 15 residues in the CDR3. The germline V gene encodes CDR1 MNHEY and CDR2 SVGEGT. Unmatched junction bases numbered 3, after V lost 3 bases and J lost 4 bases. CDR3 sequence (DNA): TGTGCCAGCAGTTATGGACTAGCGCTCACCGGGGAGCTGTTTTTT. Translated: CASSYGLALTGELFF.

The chain recombines TRBV7-8 with TRBJ1-2, with D hard to call. Germline CDR1 is SGHVS and CDR2 is FQNEAQ. This CDR3 comprises 13 residues. Trimming removed 3 bases at V and 4 bases at J, with 9 bases between. The CDR3 DNA reads as TGTGCCAGCAGCTTTATTGTGGGCTATGGCTACACCTTC. Translation: CASSFIVGYGYTF.

This sequence joins TRBV10-3 and TRBJ1-1; tentatively, D is TRBD1 (5 bases). Between the trimmed V and J ends, which lost 11 bases and 1 base, there was a span of 14 bases. The CDR3 consists of 13 residues. The germline CDR1 and CDR2 sequences are ENHRY and SYGVKD. CDR3 sequence: CAECRDGNTEAFF. The CDR3 DNA reads TGTGCCGAATGCAGGGACGGGAACACTGAAGCTTTCTTT.

There are a few counts of this clonotype. The chain uses TRBV7-2 and TRBJ2-1, with unresolved D. The CDR3 runs to 13 residues. The V end lost 1 base, the J end lost 6 bases, and 7 bases lay between the germline ends. Germline V gives CDR1 SGHTA, CDR2 FQGNSA. The CDR3 nucleotides are TGTGCCAGCAGCTTAGATTGGTTCAATGAGCAGTTCTTC. Translation: CASSLDWFNEQFF.

In its sample, this clonotype was seen a few times. This chain connects TRBV20-1 to TRBJ1-4, with D possibly matching TRBD1 (6 bases). Germline assignment: CDR1 DFQATT and CDR2 SNEGSKA (reference sequence). V was pared by 6 bases and J by 10 bases, with 24 bases between. The CDR3 is 15 amino acids. Here the CDR3 reads CSARTRTVAPGKLFF. CDR3 DNA sequence: TGCAGTGCGCGAACCAGGACAGTCGCTCCTGGAAAACTGTTTTTT.

A few counts support this clonotype. This rearrangement joins TRBV5-1 to TRBJ2-7; 7 positions match TRBD2. This CDR3 is built from 14 residues. V trimming: 3 bases; J trimming: 5 bases; junction bases outside the gene matches: 8. Germline assignment: CDR1 SGHRS and CDR2 YFSETQ. CDR3: CASSSTGGIDEQYF. CDR3 bases: TGCGCCAGCAGCTCCACGGGGGGAATCGACGAGCAGTACTTC.

This clonotype was seen a few times. The V gene is TRBV6-5, the J gene TRBJ2-6; no clear D gene. V lost 5 bases and J lost 0, with 8 bases in between. The CDR3 spans 15 residues. The germline V gene encodes CDR1 MNHEY and CDR2 SVGAGI. CDR3 DNA sequence: TGTGCCAGCAGTGTTACGTACTCTGGGGCCAACGTCCTGACTTTC. This encodes CASSVTYSGANVLTF.

The V gene is TRBV4-2, the J gene TRBJ1-1, with D unresolved. The germline V gene encodes CDR1 LGHNA and CDR2 YNFKEQ. V lost 1 base, J lost 5 bases, and 11 bases lay in between. The CDR3 totals 14 residues. The CDR3 nucleotides are TGTGCCAGCAGCCAAGGTCGGGTGGTTACTGAAGCTTTCTTT. Amino acid sequence: CASSQGRVVTEAFF.

The gene calls are TRBV6-5 and TRBJ1-6, with D possibly being TRBD1 (5 bases). The CDR3 totals 13 residues. Trimming took 10 bases from V and 10 from J, leaving 17 bases between them. CDR1 and CDR2 from the germline V gene are MNHEY and SVGAGI. The CDR3 sequence is CATTKGRQSPLHF. Here the CDR3 DNA reads TGTGCCACCACCAAAGGGAGACAGTCACCCCTCCACTTT.

Turning to this clonotype: Just one base apart from a much larger clone, this may be a read error. The chain employs TRBV7-9 and TRBJ2-2, with D hard to call. V dropped 6 bases and J dropped 6 bases, with 20 bases sitting between them. Per germline, CDR1 SEHNR and CDR2 FQNEAQ (reference sequence). This CDR3 contains 16 residues. This CDR3 is CASRSFRVSPPGELFF. The CDR3 DNA follows: TGTGCCAGCAGGTCCTTCCGGGTTTCCCCCCCCGGGGAGCTGTTTTTT.

This clonotype occurred a few times. The gene calls are TRBV12-3 or TRBV12-4 and TRBJ1-1; D not resolved. The CDR3 has 17 amino acids. V dropped 1 base and J dropped 1 base, with 16 bases sitting between them. CDR3 DNA sequence: TGTGCCAGCAGTTTAGTAGGTTTTGGGTGGAAGAACACTGAAGCTTTCTTT. Translation gives CASSLVGFGWKNTEAFF.

This clonotype was seen repeatedly, ten times or more. This chain links TRBV10-3 with TRBJ1-4; 7 positions agree with TRBD1. The V segment lost 2 bases and the J segment 4 bases; nucleotides outside the gene matches: 1. CDR3 length: 14 residues. Germline-derived CDR1 and CDR2 are ENHRY and SYGVKD. CDR3 nucleotides: TGTGCCATCAGTGAGAGACAGGGTAATGAAAAACTGTTTTTT. Its translation is CAISERQGNEKLFF.

CDR3 nucleotides: TGCAGTGCTGAGGATAGTGAGCAGTTCTTC. This gives the protein CSAEDSEQFF. The rearrangement joins TRBV20-1 to TRBJ2-1; D unclear. The V gene's germline CDR1 is DFQATT and CDR2 SNEGSKA (reference sequence). The CDR3 is 10 residues long. The V end was cut by 5 bases, the J end by 9 bases, with 8 bases between.

A few counts support this clonotype. This chain uses TRBV12-3 or TRBV12-4 with TRBJ1-5; 10 nucleotides match TRBD1. The CDR3 is 15 amino acids. Unmatched junction bases numbered 5, after V lost 4 bases and J lost 5 bases. CDR3 sequence (DNA): TGTGCCAGCAGTTCCGGGACAGGGGCTCATCAGCCCCAGCATTTT. Translation: CASSSGTGAHQPQHF.

The CDR3 sequence is CASSLGTGGFYNEQFF. The CDR3, as DNA: TGTGCCAGCAGTCTTGGGACAGGGGGTTTCTACAATGAGCAGTTCTTC. The chain joins TRBV27 to TRBJ2-1; 11 bases match TRBD1. The CDR3 has 16 amino acids. CDR1 MNHEY and CDR2 SMNVEV come from the germline V gene (reference sequence). The ends lost 5 bases at V and 3 bases at J; junction bases unmatched: 6.

The table lists this clonotype with a count of one. The V call is TRBV4-1, the J call TRBJ1-5; unclear D gene. CDR3 size: 14 residues. Germline CDR1 reads MGHRA; CDR2 reads YSYEKL. The V gene lost 1 base and the J gene lost 3 bases, with 7 bases spanning the gap. The CDR3 protein is CASSQARSNQPQHF. The CDR3 coding sequence is TGCGCCAGCAGCCAAGCTAGGTCCAATCAGCCCCAGCATTTT.

The table lists this clonotype with many counts. V usage is TRBV5-1 and J usage is TRBJ1-6, with 8 positions matching TRBD1. V shed 0 bases, J shed 8 bases, and the junction held 13 bases outside the gene matches. From germline, CDR1 is SGHRS and CDR2 YFSETQ. This CDR3 comprises 18 residues. CDR3 region: CASSLALSAGTGDSPLHF. Here the CDR3 DNA reads TGCGCCAGCAGCTTGGCCCTATCGGCCGGGACAGGAGATTCACCCCTCCACTTT.

The chain links TRBV29-1 to TRBJ1-1; D not resolved. The CDR3 spans 13 residues. Germline CDR1 and CDR2: SQVTM and ANQGSEA. Trimming removed 4 bases from V and 2 bases from J, with 11 bases in between. The CDR3 protein is CSVVRGSNTEAFF. The CDR3 coding sequence is TGCAGCGTTGTTCGAGGTTCAAACACTGAAGCTTTCTTT. Full variable domain (missing parts from reference TRBV29-1 and TRBJ1-1): SAVISQKPSRDICQRGTSLTIQCQVDSQVTMMFWYRQQPGQSLTLIATANQGSEATYESGFVIDKFPISRPNLTFSTLTVSNMSPEDSSIYLCSVVRGSNTEAFFGQGTRLTVV.

This chain joins TRBV20-1 and TRBJ2-1; TRBD2 matches at 7 bases. The CDR3 is 16 amino acids. With V trimmed by 0 bases and J by 3 bases, 8 bases remained unmatched. Looked up from germline, CDR1 is DFQATT and CDR2 is SNEGSKA (reference sequence). The CDR3 reads CSARDEAGVVYNEQFF. CDR3 DNA sequence: TGCAGTGCTAGAGATGAGGCGGGAGTGGTCTACAATGAGCAGTTCTTC.

This clonotype was recorded many times. The genes are TRBV5-1 and TRBJ1-2; no reliable D call. V lost 3 bases, J lost 4 bases, and 16 bases lay in between. This CDR3 spans 15 amino acids. The germline CDR1 and CDR2 sequences are SGHRS and YFSETQ. The CDR3 reads CASSSTGEALYGYTF. CDR3 nucleotide sequence: TGCGCCAGCAGCTCAACCGGGGAAGCCCTCTATGGCTACACCTTC.

This chain uses TRBV27 with TRBJ2-7; D is unresolved. Per the germline V gene, CDR1 is MNHEY and CDR2 is SMNVEV (reference sequence). Trimming shortened V by 2 bases and J by 2 bases, and 13 bases separated the two germline ends. The CDR3 has 15 residues. The DNA for the CDR3 is TGTGCCAGCAGTTTAGGGTGGCGGACGACCTACGAGCAGTACTTC. It yields the protein CASSLGWRTTYEQYF.

This clonotype was counted between two and nine times. The chain links TRBV12-3 or TRBV12-4 to TRBJ1-5; maybe TRBD1 (5 bases). The CDR3 consists of 15 residues. Trimming removed 4 bases from V and 9 bases from J, with 19 bases in between. CDR3 loop: CASSSRSGGAGPQHF. DNA for the CDR3: TGTGCCAGCAGTTCTCGGTCGGGAGGGGCGGGGCCCCAGCATTTT.

V and J are TRBV4-2 and TRBJ1-6; 8 nucleotides line up with TRBD1. The CDR3 has 15 amino acids. After removal of 2 bases from V and 11 bases from J, the junction contained 8 bases not matched to a gene. Per the germline V gene, CDR1 is LGHNA and CDR2 is YNFKEQ. The CDR3 DNA reads TGTGCCAGCAGCCAAACGACAGGGGTTTTGACACCCCTCCACTTT. Amino acids: CASSQTTGVLTPLHF.

This clonotype has just a few counts. The rearrangement joins TRBV29-1 to TRBJ1-1; 7 bases match TRBD1. The CDR3 extends over 15 amino acids. Germline V CDR1 and CDR2: SQVTM, ANQGSEA. With V trimmed by 1 base and J by 1 base, 6 bases remained unmatched. The DNA of the CDR3 is TGCAGCGTTGAAGGACAGGGAGGGGGGAACACTGAAGCTTTCTTT. This encodes CSVEGQGGGNTEAFF.